This TCR beta chain was observed in a study of cytomegalovirus exposure and HLA in healthy donors. Study-wide results and limits: With high specificity and sensitivity, the classifier reportedly diagnosed cytomegalovirus status.

CDR1 is SEHNR, CDR2 FQNEAQ, per germline (reference sequence). V lost 2 bases, J lost 5 bases, and 4 bases lay in between. The CDR3 length is 12 residues. The PCR made use of 60 Vbeta and 13 Jbeta primers. TCRdb keeps only in-frame clones here, not all; method: immunoSEQ multiplex PCR. The repertoire consists of around 150,000 clones, with roughly 80% occurring once and the leading ten covering approximately 3%. Note on this clone: Its cognate antigen is unknown.

The clonotype originates from a male donor in good health and CMV-seronegative. Material: PBMCs. V gene TRBV7-9 combines with J gene TRBJ1-5; D gene uncertain. As DNA, the CDR3 is TGTGCCAGCAGCTTATTAGATCAGCCCCAGCATTTT. Its translation: CASSLLDQPQHF.